The clone carrying this TCR beta chain was seen at least ten times. These data belong to a study of regulatory T cells in long-lasting Graves disease. Time point reported: newly diagnosed GD, antithyroid drugs for less than 3 months. Extracted PBMC RNA gave rise to the TCR library. TCR beta libraries were built with iRepertoire HTBI primers and Arm-PCR of CDR3 regions. Using its own MiXCR run on the multiplex PCR reads, TCRdb lists one record per CDR3 protein. The table includes around 250,000 distinct CDR3 sequences, approximately 20% detected once. This CDR3 has 15 residues. The germline V gene has CDR1 SGHRS and CDR2 YFSETQ. Trimming removed 2 bases from V and 5 bases from J, with 14 bases in between. This sample also belongs to another study, concerning T cells in Graves' hyperthyroidism and ophthalmopathy.

The material sequenced was peripheral blood mononuclear cells (PBMCs), taken at new diagnosis, from a patient treated with antithyroid drugs. The chain couples TRBV5-1 to TRBJ1-5; D perhaps matches TRBD1 (5 bases). This receptor was taken from a woman aged 30 to 39 with Graves disease. CDR3 sequence (DNA): TGCGCCAGCAGCTTTTCGGGGAGGGGAGATCAGCCCCAGCATTTT. It encodes CASSFSGRGDQPQHF.